This T cell receptor beta chain was obtained from a study of spatial heterogeneity in lung cancer. Background on the study: Combinations of a unique TCR and a UMI were tallied in raw reads, and on average each appeared more than ten times.

The V segment lost 4 bases and the J segment 0 bases; nucleotides outside the gene matches: 4. This CDR3 is built from 16 residues. Germline-derived CDR1 and CDR2 are LNHDA and SQIVND (reference sequence). TCR cDNA molecules each carried a unique molecular identifier. TCRdb passed the 5' RACE reads through MiXCR, listing each CDR3 protein once. The repertoire holds tens of thousands of distinct CDR3 sequences, with more than 15% as singletons. Time point specified: sample taken at primary tumor resection. Whole RNA from tumor, nontumor lung or frozen PBMC was sequenced unsorted. This clonotype was obtained from a male donor with early-stage non-small cell lung cancer. The material was PBMCs, obtained at surgery. The chain carries TRBV19 and TRBJ2-3; TRBD2 matches at 10 bases. The CDR3 DNA is TGTGCCAGTAGTAGCCTAGCGGGGGCCAGCACAGATACGCAGTATTTT. Translated, it gives CASSSLAGASTDTQYF.